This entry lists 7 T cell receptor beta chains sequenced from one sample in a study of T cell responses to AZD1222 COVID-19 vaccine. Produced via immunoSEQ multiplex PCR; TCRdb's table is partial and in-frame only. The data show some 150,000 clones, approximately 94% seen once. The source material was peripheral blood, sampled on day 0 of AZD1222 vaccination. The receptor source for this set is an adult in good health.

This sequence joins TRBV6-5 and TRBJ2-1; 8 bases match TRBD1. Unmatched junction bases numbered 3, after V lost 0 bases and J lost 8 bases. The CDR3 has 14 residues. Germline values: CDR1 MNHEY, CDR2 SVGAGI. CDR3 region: CASSYSYRGDEQFF. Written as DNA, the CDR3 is TGTGCCAGCAGTTACTCGTACAGGGGGGATGAGCAGTTCTTC.

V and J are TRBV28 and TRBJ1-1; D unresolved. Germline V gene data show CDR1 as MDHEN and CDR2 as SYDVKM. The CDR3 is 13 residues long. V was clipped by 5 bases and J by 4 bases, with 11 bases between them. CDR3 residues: CASSPRIFTEAFF. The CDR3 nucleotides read TGTGCCAGCAGTCCCAGGATTTTCACTGAAGCTTTCTTT.

The CDR3 DNA reads TGTGCCATCAGGCAGGGAGGCACCGGGGAGCTGTTTTTT. Protein: CAIRQGGTGELFF. The genes are TRBV10-3 and TRBJ2-2; D may be TRBD2 (6 bases). The ends were cut back, 6 bases at V and 4 bases at J, with 9 bases in the middle. Germline values: CDR1 ENHRY, CDR2 SYGVKD. This CDR3 contains 13 residues.

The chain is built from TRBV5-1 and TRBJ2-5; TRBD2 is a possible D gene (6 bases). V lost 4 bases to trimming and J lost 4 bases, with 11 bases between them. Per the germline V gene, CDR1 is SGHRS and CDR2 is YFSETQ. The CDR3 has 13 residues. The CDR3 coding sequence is TGCGCCAGCAGCATGAGGAGGGGAGAGACCCAGTACTTC. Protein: CASSMRRGETQYF.

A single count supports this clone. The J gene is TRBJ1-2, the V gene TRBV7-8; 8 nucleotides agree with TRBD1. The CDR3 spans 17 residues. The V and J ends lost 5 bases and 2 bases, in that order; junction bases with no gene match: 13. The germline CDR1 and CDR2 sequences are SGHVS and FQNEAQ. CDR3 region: CASSQHPSGQANYGYTF. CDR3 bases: TGTGCCAGCAGCCAACACCCTTCGGGACAGGCGAACTATGGCTACACCTTC.

Here the CDR3 DNA reads TGTGCCAGTAGTATAGAAGAGGGAACCGGGGAGCTGTTTTTT. Residues: CASSIEEGTGELFF. The gene calls are TRBV19 and TRBJ2-2, with D possibly matching TRBD2 (5 bases). CDR1 LNHDA and CDR2 SQIVND come from the germline V gene (reference sequence). CDR3 size: 14 residues. V lost 0 bases, J lost 5 bases, and 7 bases lay in between.

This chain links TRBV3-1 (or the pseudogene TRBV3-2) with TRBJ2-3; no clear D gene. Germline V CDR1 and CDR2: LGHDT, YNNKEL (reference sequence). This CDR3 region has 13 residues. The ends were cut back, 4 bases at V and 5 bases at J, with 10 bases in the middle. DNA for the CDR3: TGTGCCAGCAGCCTCATTAGAGGAGATACGCAGTATTTT. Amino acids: CASSLIRGDTQYF.